The entry that follows covers one T cell receptor (beta chain) sequence. Cells designated naive CD8 were CD45RO-negative and were positively selected for CCR7, with terminally differentiated effector memory CD45RA+ cells excluded. The assay was immunoSEQ multiplex PCR, and TCRdb's table has in-frame clones only and misses some. Of approximately 650,000 clones listed, around 95% were seen once; the top ten hold about 0.11%. The data stem from a study of shared clonotypes between healthy human individuals. Germline CDR1 is MGHRA and CDR2 is YSYEKL. Between the trimmed V and J ends, which lost 1 base and 1 base, there was a span of 10 bases. The CDR3 runs 16 residues.

Sequenced material: naive CD8+ T cells sorted from blood. The V call is TRBV4-1, the J call TRBJ2-2; D uncertain. This TCR was recovered from a woman aged 25 to 45 in good health. The CDR3 region is CASSQAVGVNTGELFF. The CDR3 DNA reads TGCGCCAGCAGCCAAGCCGTCGGAGTGAACACCGGGGAGCTGTTTTTT.